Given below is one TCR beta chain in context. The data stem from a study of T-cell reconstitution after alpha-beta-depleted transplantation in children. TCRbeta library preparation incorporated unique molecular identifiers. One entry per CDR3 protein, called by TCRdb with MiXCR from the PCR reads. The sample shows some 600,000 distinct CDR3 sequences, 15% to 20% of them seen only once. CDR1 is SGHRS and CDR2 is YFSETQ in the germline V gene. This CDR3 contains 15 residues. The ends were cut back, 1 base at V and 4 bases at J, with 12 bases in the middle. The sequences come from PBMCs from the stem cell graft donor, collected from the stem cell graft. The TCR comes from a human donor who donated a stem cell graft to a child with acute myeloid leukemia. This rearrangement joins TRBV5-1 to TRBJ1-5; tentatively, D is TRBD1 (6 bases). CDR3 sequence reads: CASSLRPGENQPQHF. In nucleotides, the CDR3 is TGCGCCAGCAGCTTGAGGCCAGGGGAAAATCAGCCCCAGCATTTT.